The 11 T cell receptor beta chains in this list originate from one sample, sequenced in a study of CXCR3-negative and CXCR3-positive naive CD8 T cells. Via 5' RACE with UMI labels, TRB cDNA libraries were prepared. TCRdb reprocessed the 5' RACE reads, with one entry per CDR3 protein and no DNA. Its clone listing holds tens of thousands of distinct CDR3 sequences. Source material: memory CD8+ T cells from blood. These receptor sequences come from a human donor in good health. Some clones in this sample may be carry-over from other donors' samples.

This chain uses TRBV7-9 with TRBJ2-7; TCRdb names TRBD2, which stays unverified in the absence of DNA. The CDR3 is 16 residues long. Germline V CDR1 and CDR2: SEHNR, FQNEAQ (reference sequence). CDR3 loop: CASSLSRDAGTYEQYF.

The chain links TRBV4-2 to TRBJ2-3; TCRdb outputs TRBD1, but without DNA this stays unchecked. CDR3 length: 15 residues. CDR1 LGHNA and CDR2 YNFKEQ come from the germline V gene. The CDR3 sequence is CASSQDRGSTDTQYF.

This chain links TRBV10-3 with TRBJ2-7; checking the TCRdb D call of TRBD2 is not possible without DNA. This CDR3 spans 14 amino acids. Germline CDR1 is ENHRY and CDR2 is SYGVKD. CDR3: CAISESRADHEQYF.

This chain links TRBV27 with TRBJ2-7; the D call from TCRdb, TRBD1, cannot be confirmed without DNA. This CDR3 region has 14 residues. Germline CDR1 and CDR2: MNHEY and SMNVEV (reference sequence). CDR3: CASSLRGISYEQYF.

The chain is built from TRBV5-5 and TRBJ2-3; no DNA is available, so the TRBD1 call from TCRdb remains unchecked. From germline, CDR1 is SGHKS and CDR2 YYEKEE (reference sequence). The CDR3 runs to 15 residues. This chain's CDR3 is CASSLAWDNTDTQYF.

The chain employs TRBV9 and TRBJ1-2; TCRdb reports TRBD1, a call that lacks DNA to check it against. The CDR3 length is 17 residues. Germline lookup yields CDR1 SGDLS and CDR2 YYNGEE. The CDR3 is CASSLPRTGLGPYGYTF.

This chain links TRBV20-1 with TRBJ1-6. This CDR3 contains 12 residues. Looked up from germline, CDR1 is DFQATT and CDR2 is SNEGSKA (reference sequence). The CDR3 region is CSVLNNNSPLHF.

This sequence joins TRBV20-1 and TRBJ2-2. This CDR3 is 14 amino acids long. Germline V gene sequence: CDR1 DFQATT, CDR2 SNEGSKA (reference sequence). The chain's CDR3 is CSAIRPTGTGELFF.

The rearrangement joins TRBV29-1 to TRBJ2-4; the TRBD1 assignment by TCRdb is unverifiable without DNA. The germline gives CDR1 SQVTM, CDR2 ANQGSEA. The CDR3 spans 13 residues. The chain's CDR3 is CSVVSGTENIQYF. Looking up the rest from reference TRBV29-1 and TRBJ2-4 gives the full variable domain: SAVISQKPSRDICQRGTSLTIQCQVDSQVTMMFWYRQQPGQSLTLIATANQGSEATYESGFVIDKFPISRPNLTFSTLTVSNMSPEDSSIYLCSVVSGTENIQYFGAGTRLSVL.

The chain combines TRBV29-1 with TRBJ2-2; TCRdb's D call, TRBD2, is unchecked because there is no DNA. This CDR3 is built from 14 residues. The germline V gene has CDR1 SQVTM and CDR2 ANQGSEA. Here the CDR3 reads CSVVLAGATGELFF.

The CDR3 here is CSASRDRDTDTQYF. The chain recombines TRBV20-1 with TRBJ2-3; the D call of TRBD1 rests on TCRdb alone, since no DNA is present to check it. Germline V gene lookup returns CDR1 DFQATT and CDR2 SNEGSKA (reference sequence). The length of the CDR3 is 14 residues.